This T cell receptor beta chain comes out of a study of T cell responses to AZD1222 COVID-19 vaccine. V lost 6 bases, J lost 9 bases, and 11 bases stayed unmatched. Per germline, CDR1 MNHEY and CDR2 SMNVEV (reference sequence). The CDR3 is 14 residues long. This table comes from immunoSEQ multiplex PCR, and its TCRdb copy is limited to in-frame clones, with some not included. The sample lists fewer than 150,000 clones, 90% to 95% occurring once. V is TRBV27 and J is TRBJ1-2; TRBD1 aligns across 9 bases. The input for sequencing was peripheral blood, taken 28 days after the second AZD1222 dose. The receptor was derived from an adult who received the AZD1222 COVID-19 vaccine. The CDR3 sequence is CASSPSPGQGRYTF. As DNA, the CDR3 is TGTGCCAGCAGCCCTTCTCCGGGACAGGGACGCTACACCTTC.